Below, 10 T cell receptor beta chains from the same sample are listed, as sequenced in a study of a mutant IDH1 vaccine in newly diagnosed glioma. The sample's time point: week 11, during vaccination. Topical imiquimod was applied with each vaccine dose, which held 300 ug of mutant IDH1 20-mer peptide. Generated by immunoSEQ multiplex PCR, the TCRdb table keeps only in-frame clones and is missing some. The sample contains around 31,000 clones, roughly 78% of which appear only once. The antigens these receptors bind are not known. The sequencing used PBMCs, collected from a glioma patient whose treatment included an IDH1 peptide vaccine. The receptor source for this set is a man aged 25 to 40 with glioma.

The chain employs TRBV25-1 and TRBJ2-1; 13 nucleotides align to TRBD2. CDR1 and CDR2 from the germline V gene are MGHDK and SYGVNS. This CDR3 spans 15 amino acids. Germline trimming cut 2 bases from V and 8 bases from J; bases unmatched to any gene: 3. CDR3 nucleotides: TGTGCCAGCAGTGAAACTAGCGGGAGGGAGGATGAGCAGTTCTTC. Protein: CASSETSGREDEQFF.

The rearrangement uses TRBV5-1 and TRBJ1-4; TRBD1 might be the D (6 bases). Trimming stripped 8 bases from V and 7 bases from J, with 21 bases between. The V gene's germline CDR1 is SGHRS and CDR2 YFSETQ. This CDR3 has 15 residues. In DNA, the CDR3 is TGCGCCAGTCGACGCACGGACAGAAAACTTGAAAAACTGTTTTTT. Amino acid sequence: CASRRTDRKLEKLFF.

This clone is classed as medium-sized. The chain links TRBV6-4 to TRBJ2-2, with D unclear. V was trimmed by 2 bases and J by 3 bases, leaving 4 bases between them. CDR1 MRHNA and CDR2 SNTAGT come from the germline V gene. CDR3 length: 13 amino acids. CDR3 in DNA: TGTGCCAGCAGTGACAGGGACACCGGGGAGCTGTTTTTT. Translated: CASSDRDTGELFF.

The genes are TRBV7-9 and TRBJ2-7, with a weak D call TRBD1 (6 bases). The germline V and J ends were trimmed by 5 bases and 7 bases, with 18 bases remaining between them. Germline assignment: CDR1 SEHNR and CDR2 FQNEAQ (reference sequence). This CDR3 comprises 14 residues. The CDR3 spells CASSSPQGPWEQYF. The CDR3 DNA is TGTGCCAGCAGCAGTCCACAGGGCCCTTGGGAGCAGTACTTC.

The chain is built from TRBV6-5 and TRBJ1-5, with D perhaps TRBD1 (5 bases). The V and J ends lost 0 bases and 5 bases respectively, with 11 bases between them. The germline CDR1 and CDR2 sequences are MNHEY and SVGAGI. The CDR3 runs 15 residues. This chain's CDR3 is CASSYSGGADQPQHF. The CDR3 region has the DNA TGTGCCAGCAGTTACTCGGGAGGGGCGGATCAGCCCCAGCATTTT.

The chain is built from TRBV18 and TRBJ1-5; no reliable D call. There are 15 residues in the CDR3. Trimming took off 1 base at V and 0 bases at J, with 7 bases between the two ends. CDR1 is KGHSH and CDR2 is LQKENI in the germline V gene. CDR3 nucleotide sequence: TGTGCCAGCTCACCACGTGGGGATAGCAATCAGCCCCAGCATTTT. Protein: CASSPRGDSNQPQHF.

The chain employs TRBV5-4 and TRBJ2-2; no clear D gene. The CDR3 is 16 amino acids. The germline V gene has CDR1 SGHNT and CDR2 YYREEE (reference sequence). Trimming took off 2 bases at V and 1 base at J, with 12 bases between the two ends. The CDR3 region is CASSFEDRGNTGELFF. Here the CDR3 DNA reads TGTGCCAGCAGCTTTGAGGACCGAGGGAACACCGGGGAGCTGTTTTTT.

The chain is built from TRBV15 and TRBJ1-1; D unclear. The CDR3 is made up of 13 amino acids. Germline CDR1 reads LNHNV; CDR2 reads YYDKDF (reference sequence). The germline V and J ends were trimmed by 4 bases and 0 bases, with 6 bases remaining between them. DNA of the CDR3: TGTGCCACCAGCAAGCTCTTGAACACTGAAGCTTTCTTT. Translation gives CATSKLLNTEAFF.

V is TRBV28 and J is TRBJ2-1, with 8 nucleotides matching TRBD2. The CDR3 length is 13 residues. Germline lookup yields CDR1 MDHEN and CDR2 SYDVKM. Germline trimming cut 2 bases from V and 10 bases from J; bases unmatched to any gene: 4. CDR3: CASSLGASGEQFF. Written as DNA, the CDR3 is TGTGCCAGCAGTTTAGGGGCTAGCGGGGAGCAGTTCTTC.

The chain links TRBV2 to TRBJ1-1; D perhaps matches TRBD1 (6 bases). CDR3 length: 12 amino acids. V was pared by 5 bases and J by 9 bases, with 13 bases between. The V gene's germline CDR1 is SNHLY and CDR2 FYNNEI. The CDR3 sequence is CASSQQGWKAFF. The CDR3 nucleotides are TGTGCCAGCAGTCAACAGGGTTGGAAAGCTTTCTTT. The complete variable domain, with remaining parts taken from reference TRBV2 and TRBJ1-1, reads EPEVTQTPSHQVTQMGQEVILRCVPISNHLYFYWYRQILGQKVEFLVSFYNNEISEKSEIFDDQFSVERPDGSNFTLKIRSTKLEDSAMYFCASSQQGWKAFFGQGTRLTVV.